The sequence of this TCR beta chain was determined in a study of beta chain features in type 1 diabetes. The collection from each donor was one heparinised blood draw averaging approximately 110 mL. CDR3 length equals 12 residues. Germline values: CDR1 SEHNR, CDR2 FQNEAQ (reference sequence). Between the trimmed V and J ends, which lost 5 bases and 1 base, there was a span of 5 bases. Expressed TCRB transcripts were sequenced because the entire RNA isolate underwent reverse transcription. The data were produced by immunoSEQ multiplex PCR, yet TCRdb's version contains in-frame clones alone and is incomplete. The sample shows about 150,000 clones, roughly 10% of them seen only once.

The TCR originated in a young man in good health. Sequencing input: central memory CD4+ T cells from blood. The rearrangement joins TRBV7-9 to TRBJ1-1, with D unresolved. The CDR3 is CASSLENTEAFF. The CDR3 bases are TGTGCCAGCAGCCTAGAGAACACTGAAGCTTTCTTT.